This section outlines one TCR beta chain sequence together with its context. Its target is unknown. These data belong to a study of T cells in tumors after PD-1 blockade. Study summary: Mean per blood sample: 95,000 to 130,000 templates (about 21,000-270,000), about 40,000 unique clonotypes.

The CDR3 sequence is 18 residues long. Trimming took 2 bases from V and 9 from J; bases not matched to a gene: 10. Germline assignment: CDR1 MGHRA and CDR2 YSYEKL. This table comes from immunoSEQ multiplex PCR, and its TCRdb copy is limited to in-frame clones, with some not included. This sample has fewer than 50,000 clones; over 70% occur once, and the top ten carry approximately 4.1%. Study-wide findings and caveats: Peripheral recruitment is suggested, as some novel exhausted tumor clones were in pre-treatment blood.

This rearrangement joins TRBV4-1 to TRBJ2-1; TRBD2 matches 16 bases. The starting material was PBMCs, obtained before anti-PD-1 treatment. This receptor was identified in a human donor with basal cell carcinoma. The chain's CDR3 is CASSQTGTSGGALIEQFF. CDR3 nucleotides: TGCGCCAGCAGCCAAACCGGGACTAGCGGGGGGGCCCTTATTGAGCAGTTCTTC.